These 23 T cell receptor beta chains came from one sample sequenced in a study of blood T cell repertoires in COVID-19. Only in-frame clones appear in the TCRdb table, and some are missing; sequencing was by immunoSEQ multiplex PCR. The sample has 200,000 to 250,000 clones, 88% seen once; the top ten hold less than 3.5%. The sample comprised peripheral blood. Receptors were obtained from an older woman with acute or convalescent COVID-19.

The chain is built from TRBV4-3 and TRBJ1-5; tentative D call: TRBD1 (5 bases). The CDR3 is 15 residues long. Trimming pared 1 base from V and 1 base from J, leaving 8 bases between. Germline V gene data show CDR1 as LGHNA and CDR2 as YSLEER. The CDR3 protein is CASSQGRASNQPQHF. The CDR3 coding sequence is TGCGCCAGCAGCCAAGGCAGGGCCAGCAATCAGCCCCAGCATTTT.

This clone was observed a single time. CDR3 DNA sequence: TGTGCCAGTTGGGGGACAGGGAACTATGGCTACACCTTC. This sequence encodes CASWGTGNYGYTF. This chain connects TRBV19 to TRBJ1-2; 9 nucleotides align to TRBD1. V lost 8 bases, J lost 2 bases, and 3 bases stayed unmatched. The germline V gene encodes CDR1 LNHDA and CDR2 SQIVND (reference sequence). The CDR3 sequence is 13 residues long.

The V and J genes are TRBV7-9 and TRBJ1-3; D might be TRBD1 (6 bases). V shed 3 bases and J shed 0 bases, with 12 bases lying between them. This CDR3 has 16 residues. The germline V gene has CDR1 SEHNR and CDR2 FQNEAQ (reference sequence). The CDR3 DNA is TGTGCCAGCAGCTTCGGGGGGCCTTCCTCTGGAAACACCATATATTTT. As protein: CASSFGGPSSGNTIYF.

This chain links TRBV3-1 (or the pseudogene TRBV3-2) with TRBJ2-1; no definite D call. Trimming took 0 bases from V and 4 from J, leaving 10 bases between them. Germline assignment: CDR1 LGHDT and CDR2 YNNKEL (reference sequence). The CDR3 runs 15 residues. The CDR3 nucleotides read TGTGCCAGCAGCCAAGATCTCACAAAGTACAATGAGCAGTTCTTC. Its translation: CASSQDLTKYNEQFF.

This sequence joins TRBV6-5 and TRBJ2-2; D is uncertain. V was cut by 7 bases and J by 2 bases, with 14 bases left in between. The CDR3 extends over 15 amino acids. CDR1 MNHEY and CDR2 SVGAGI come from the germline V gene. CDR3 region: CASISAGRNTGELFF. DNA for the CDR3: TGTGCCAGCATATCGGCAGGCCGAAACACCGGGGAGCTGTTTTTT.

This clone has just a few counts. The rearrangement links TRBV7-2 to TRBJ2-7; 12 positions agree with TRBD2. Germline-derived CDR1 and CDR2 are SGHTA and FQGNSA. CDR3 length: 15 amino acids. Unmatched junction bases numbered 4, after V lost 5 bases and J lost 2 bases. The CDR3 loop is CASSHGTSGPYEQYF. CDR3 coding DNA: TGTGCCAGCAGCCACGGGACTAGCGGGCCCTACGAGCAGTACTTC.

This clone was detected many times. This chain uses TRBV27 with TRBJ2-5; no firm D call. Germline V gene lookup returns CDR1 MNHEY and CDR2 SMNVEV (reference sequence). The CDR3 is 15 amino acids. V gave up 5 bases and J gave up 1 base, with 14 bases separating them. CDR3 nucleotides: TGTGCCAGCAGTCCGGTAATGGAGAGCCAAGAGACCCAGTACTTC. Its translation is CASSPVMESQETQYF.

The chain joins TRBV5-1 to TRBJ2-7; 7 bases match TRBD1. CDR3 length: 14 amino acids. With V trimmed by 0 bases and J by 5 bases, 5 bases remained unmatched. The germline V gene has CDR1 SGHRS and CDR2 YFSETQ. The CDR3 nucleotides are TGCGCCAGCAGCTTGGACAGGGGCACCCACGAGCAGTACTTC. Its translation is CASSLDRGTHEQYF.

This chain links TRBV18 with TRBJ1-1, with D perhaps matching TRBD1 (6 bases). The germline CDR1 and CDR2 sequences are KGHSH and LQKENI. This CDR3 comprises 14 residues. Trimming stripped 5 bases from V and 3 bases from J, with 13 bases between. CDR3 in DNA: TGTGCCAGCTCATCTGAGACAGGATACACTGAAGCTTTCTTT. Its protein is CASSSETGYTEAFF.

The DNA of the CDR3 is TGTGCCAGCAGCTTAAGCGGCGGGGCAGGGGGCACTGAAGCTTTCTTT. Amino acid sequence: CASSLSGGAGGTEAFF. The V call is TRBV7-3, the J call TRBJ1-1; TRBD1 agrees at 7 bases. The CDR3 runs 16 residues. CDR1 and CDR2 from the germline V gene are SGHTA and FQGTGA. The ends lost 1 base at V and 4 bases at J; junction bases unmatched: 9.

The chain carries TRBV7-8 and TRBJ1-1; D is ambiguous. Trimming pared 0 bases from V and 8 bases from J, leaving 10 bases between. Germline CDR1 is SGHVS and CDR2 is FQNEAQ. The CDR3 sequence is 13 residues long. CDR3 sequence (DNA): TGTGCCAGCAGCTTAGCTCAGGCCCTAGAAGCTTTCTTT. Translating it yields CASSLAQALEAFF.

The J gene is TRBJ2-5, the V gene TRBV7-2, with D possibly matching TRBD2 (5 bases). The germline V and J ends were trimmed by 1 base and 5 bases, with 5 bases remaining between them. Germline CDR1 reads SGHTA; CDR2 reads FQGNSA. There are 12 residues in the CDR3. CDR3 protein: CASSLGEETQYF. The CDR3 region has the DNA TGTGCCAGCAGCTTAGGGGAGGAGACCCAGTACTTC.

The chain joins TRBV28 to TRBJ2-7, with D unclear. Trimming pared 2 bases from V and 3 bases from J, leaving 8 bases between. The germline V gene encodes CDR1 MDHEN and CDR2 SYDVKM. This CDR3 region has 13 residues. For the CDR3, the DNA is TGTGCCAGCAGTTTAGCGGTAGACTACGAGCAGTACTTC. Encoded protein: CASSLAVDYEQYF.

This clone was picked up a small number of times. CDR3 sequence: CASSLFASGVNEQFF. The CDR3 DNA reads as TGCGCCAGCAGCTTGTTTGCTAGCGGGGTAAATGAGCAGTTCTTC. This rearrangement joins TRBV5-1 to TRBJ2-1, with TRBD2 matching 9 bases. With 1 base clipped from V and 7 bases from J, the junction kept 6 bases outside the gene matches. The CDR3 sequence is 15 residues long. The germline CDR1 and CDR2 sequences are SGHRS and YFSETQ.

V is TRBV18 and J is TRBJ1-4; TRBD1 matches at 7 bases. Germline assignment: CDR1 KGHSH and CDR2 LQKENI. This CDR3 region has 13 residues. Germline trimming cut 11 bases from V and 6 bases from J; bases unmatched to any gene: 9. CDR3 sequence reads: CASTGVLDEKLFF. The CDR3 region has the DNA TGTGCCTCAACAGGGGTCCTGGATGAAAAACTGTTTTTT.

Comments on this clone: Other nucleotide sequences from this sample produce the same CDR3. The chain employs TRBV6-5 and TRBJ1-4, with 8 bases aligning to TRBD1. Germline lookup yields CDR1 MNHEY and CDR2 SVGAGI. The V and J ends lost 4 bases and 1 base, in that order; junction bases with no gene match: 2. This CDR3 has 15 residues. The CDR3 sequence is CASSLDRGTNEKLFF. CDR3 nucleotides: TGTGCCAGCAGTTTAGACAGGGGAACTAATGAAAAACTGTTTTTT.

The chain recombines TRBV6-1 with TRBJ1-3, with a tentative D call TRBD1 (6 bases). V gave up 0 bases and J gave up 9 bases, with 15 bases separating them. CDR1 is MNHNS and CDR2 is SASEGT in the germline V gene. There are 15 residues in the CDR3. CDR3 region: CASSEAGGAVGTIYF. The CDR3 DNA follows: TGTGCCAGCAGTGAAGCGGGGGGGGCTGTGGGCACCATATATTTT.

The V call is TRBV7-9, the J call TRBJ1-6; 8 bases line up with TRBD1. The germline V gene encodes CDR1 SEHNR and CDR2 FQNEAQ (reference sequence). The CDR3 loop spans 14 amino acids. V gave up 2 bases and J gave up 7 bases; unmatched junction bases: 1. Here the CDR3 DNA reads TGTGCCAGCAGCTTAAGGACAGGGAATTCACCCCTCCACTTT. It is translated as CASSLRTGNSPLHF.

The CDR3, as DNA: TGTGCCAGCAGCACAGAGGGACAGAGGGATTCACCCCTCCACTTT. Amino acid sequence: CASSTEGQRDSPLHF. This chain links TRBV7-8 with TRBJ1-6, with 7 bases aligning to TRBD1. CDR3 length: 15 residues. Germline V lookup: CDR1 SGHVS, CDR2 FQNEAQ. The J segment lost 8 bases and the V segment lost 5 bases, leaving 9 bases of the junction unmatched.

This rearrangement joins TRBV3-1 (or the pseudogene TRBV3-2) to TRBJ2-3, with D unresolved. Germline-derived CDR1 and CDR2 are LGHDT and YNNKEL (reference sequence). Between the trimmed V and J ends, which lost 5 bases and 1 base, there was a span of 7 bases. The CDR3 has 13 residues. CDR3 loop: CASSKRGTDTQYF. CDR3 bases: TGTGCCAGCAGCAAACGGGGCACAGATACGCAGTATTTT.

This chain links TRBV7-8 with TRBJ2-6, with 8 bases that match TRBD1. The V and J ends lost 2 bases and 2 bases, in that order; junction bases with no gene match: 8. The CDR3 is made up of 18 amino acids. Germline loops: CDR1 SGHVS, CDR2 FQNEAQ. DNA of the CDR3: TGTGCCAGCAGCTTAAGTGGTCAGGGGGCGACTGGGGCCAACGTCCTGACTTTC. Protein product: CASSLSGQGATGANVLTF.

The CDR3 coding sequence is TGTGCCAGCAGCGCGGACAGGGCTGAGTCACCCCTCCACTTT. This gives the protein CASSADRAESPLHF. This chain links TRBV9 with TRBJ1-6; 8 nucleotides line up with TRBD1. J was trimmed by 10 bases and V by 3 bases; bases with no gene match: 6. This CDR3 has 14 residues. CDR1 SGDLS and CDR2 YYNGEE come from the germline V gene. The whole variable domain, remainder taken from reference TRBV9 and TRBJ1-6, is DSGVTQTPKHLITATGQRVTLRCSPRSGDLSVYWYQQSLDQGLQFLIQYYNGEERAKGNILERFSAQQFPDLHSELNLSSLELGDSALYFCASSADRAESPLHFGNGTRLTVT.

V and J are TRBV7-9 and TRBJ1-2; 8 nucleotides match TRBD1. V trimming: 5 bases; J trimming: 4 bases; junction bases outside the gene matches: 3. This CDR3 comprises 13 residues. Germline CDR1 is SEHNR and CDR2 is FQNEAQ (reference sequence). Here the CDR3 DNA reads TGTGCCAGCAGCCTGGACAGGGCCTATGGCTACACCTTC. Amino acids: CASSLDRAYGYTF.